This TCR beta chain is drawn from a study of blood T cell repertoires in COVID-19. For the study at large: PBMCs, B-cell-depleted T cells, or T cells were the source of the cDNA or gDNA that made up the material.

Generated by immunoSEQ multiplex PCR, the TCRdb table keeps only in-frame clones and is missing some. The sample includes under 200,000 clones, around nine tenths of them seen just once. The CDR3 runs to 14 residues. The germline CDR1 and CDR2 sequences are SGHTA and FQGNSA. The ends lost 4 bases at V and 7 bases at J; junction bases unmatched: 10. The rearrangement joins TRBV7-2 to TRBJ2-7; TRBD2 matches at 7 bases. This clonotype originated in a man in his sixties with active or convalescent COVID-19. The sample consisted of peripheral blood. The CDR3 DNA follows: TGTGCCAGCAGCTCCAGGGACTACTGGGGTGAGCAGTACTTC. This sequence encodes CASSSRDYWGEQYF.